There are many counts of the clone carrying this TCR beta chain. Its matching antigen is unknown. The V end lost 2 bases, the J end lost 2 bases, and 0 bases lay between the germline ends. Germline CDR1 LGHDT, CDR2 YNNKEL (reference sequence). CDR3 length: 11 residues. This entry belongs to a study of T cells in Graves' hyperthyroidism and ophthalmopathy. Overall study findings and caveats: It was a median approximately 6 months before onset that the model predicted ophthalmopathy.

RNA transcripts yielded amplified TCR beta CDR3 regions. Primed by the HTBI set, a first-round RT-PCR was run on the TCR CDR3. TCRdb passed the multiplex PCR reads through MiXCR, listing each CDR3 protein once. The data hold roughly 130,000 distinct CDR3 sequences, with roughly 23% observed a single time. Sequencing was performed on blood. This TCR was sampled from a woman in her forties or fifties with Graves' hyperthyroidism that later progressed to Graves' ophthalmopathy. The chain carries TRBV3-1 and TRBJ1-2; D is undetermined. The CDR3 DNA is TGTGCCAGCAGCCAAAACTATGGCTACACCTTC. Its protein is CASSQNYGYTF.